These T cell receptor beta chains were read from a single sample in a study of early T cells in non-severe SARS-CoV-2 infection. Via MiXCR, TCRdb re-called the 5' RACE reads, giving one row per CDR3 protein. Seen here are approximately 100,000 distinct CDR3 sequences, approximately 9.9% observed once, and the top ten hold approximately 5.3%. Material: whole blood. These receptors came from an adult who was a healthcare worker with PCR-confirmed SARS-CoV-2 infection or an uninfected control (not recorded which). Both conserved end residues are part of each CDR3. Each record gives: V gene, clone size, J gene, CDR3 protein. Size values are once, few and many counts, or a class for expanded clones, and some rows have none.

V: TRBV27; size: .; J: TRBJ1-4; CDR3: CASSLSWGRNEKLFF
V: TRBV6-4; size: many; J: TRBJ1-2; CDR3: CALGRGQPYGYTF
V: TRBV29-1; size: .; J: TRBJ2-7; CDR3: CSVRTVKGAYEQYF
V: TRBV29-1; size: many; J: TRBJ2-3; CDR3: CSVQSGRADTQYF
V: TRBV18; size: .; J: TRBJ2-7; CDR3: CASSPGNLPYEQYF
V: TRBV29-1; size: many; J: TRBJ2-7; CDR3: CSVAPGLLAEQYF
V: TRBV4-1; size: few; J: TRBJ1-3; CDR3: CASSQVRFDVPSGNTIYF
V: TRBV24-1; size: .; J: TRBJ2-5; CDR3: CATSDFDGAETQYF
V: TRBV4-2; size: few; J: TRBJ1-1; CDR3: CASSKGGLTNTEAFF
V: TRBV11-3; size: .; J: TRBJ1-5; CDR3: CASSFSPPQHF
V: TRBV6-6; size: many; J: TRBJ1-2; CDR3: CASSYVQGSPDYGYTF
V: TRBV12-3/TRBV12-4; size: many; J: TRBJ2-2; CDR3: CASSPPWANTGELFF
V: TRBV30; size: many; J: TRBJ1-1; CDR3: CAWSMKGLANTEAFF
V: TRBV4-2; size: few; J: TRBJ1-2; CDR3: CASSQDSRQGRGYTF
V: TRBV5-1; size: .; J: TRBJ2-7; CDR3: CASSYRTGGPPYEQYF
V: TRBV9; size: .; J: TRBJ1-5; CDR3: CASSSGTGFSNQPQHF
V: TRBV3-1; size: many; J: TRBJ1-1; CDR3: CASSQDDRGAEAFF
V: TRBV7-9; size: few; J: TRBJ1-1; CDR3: CASSLAQGPNTEAFF
V: TRBV29-1; size: few; J: TRBJ2-7; CDR3: CRVPALAYEQYF
V: TRBV7-3; size: many; J: TRBJ2-1; CDR3: CASSLVTGGYNEQFF
V: TRBV19; size: many; J: TRBJ2-1; CDR3: CASSSTVSSYNEQFF
V: TRBV9; size: .; J: TRBJ2-3; CDR3: CASTIAGGGATDTQYF
V: TRBV5-1; size: many; J: TRBJ1-1; CDR3: CASSLGSNTEAFF
V: TRBV2; size: .; J: TRBJ2-5; CDR3: CASRGTGETQYF
V: TRBV20-1; size: many; J: TRBJ1-1; CDR3: CSARDSQNTEAFF
V: TRBV7-2; size: .; J: TRBJ1-4; CDR3: CASSWGATNEKLFF
V: TRBV5-1; size: .; J: TRBJ2-2; CDR3: CASSLGDRIVTGELFF
V: TRBV12-5; size: many; J: TRBJ2-2; CDR3: CASQRDRDTGELFF
V: TRBV6-2/TRBV6-3; size: few; J: TRBJ2-7; CDR3: CASSSRDRGFYEQYF
V: TRBV5-6; size: many; J: TRBJ2-7; CDR3: CPLVWDEQYF
V: TRBV24-1; size: few; J: TRBJ2-1; CDR3: CATSDFGPYNEQFF
V: TRBV7-9; size: .; J: TRBJ2-7; CDR3: CASSLELAGAYYEQYF
V: TRBV20-1; size: few; J: TRBJ2-3; CDR3: CSAREGLAGGTQYF
V: TRBV28; size: few; J: TRBJ2-7; CDR3: CASSSPDRIYF
V: TRBV7-6; size: .; J: TRBJ2-5; CDR3: CASRPPRGSDRETQYF
V: TRBV20-1; size: few; J: TRBJ2-3; CDR3: CSARDRTSGTDTQYF
V: TRBV19; size: few; J: TRBJ2-7; CDR3: CASSFGAGAEQYF
V: TRBV29-1; size: few; J: TRBJ1-1; CDR3: CSVDRERNTEAFF
V: TRBV11-1; size: many; J: TRBJ2-1; CDR3: CASSSQGVNEQFF
V: TRBV6-6; size: few; J: TRBJ1-2; CDR3: CASSYDGTASHGYTF
V: TRBV18; size: many; J: TRBJ2-3; CDR3: CASSWTGSTDTQYF
V: TRBV7-3; size: many; J: TRBJ1-2; CDR3: CASSLRQGSYGYTF
V: TRBV7-8; size: many; J: TRBJ1-1; CDR3: CASSLALGGDEAFF
V: TRBV28; size: many; J: TRBJ2-3; CDR3: CASRREMVQGSDTQYF
V: TRBV6-5; size: few; J: TRBJ1-2; CDR3: CASSYSRPQGVTGYTF
V: TRBV20-1; size: .; J: TRBJ2-7; CDR3: CSANGQGVSYEQYF
V: TRBV5-6; size: many; J: TRBJ2-7; CDR3: CASSLEAGSYEQYF
V: TRBV29-1; size: .; J: TRBJ2-7; CDR3: CSVGQSRYEQYF
V: TRBV24-1; size: many; J: TRBJ2-6; CDR3: CATSESLHGSGANVLTF
V: TRBV5-1; size: .; J: TRBJ2-1; CDR3: CASSWTSGRSYNEQFF
V: TRBV5-5; size: many; J: TRBJ1-5; CDR3: CASSQQPALGVTSQHF
V: TRBV4-2; size: few; J: TRBJ2-5; CDR3: CASSQEQGTQETQYF
V: TRBV20-1; size: .; J: TRBJ1-6; CDR3: CSATSLNSPLHF